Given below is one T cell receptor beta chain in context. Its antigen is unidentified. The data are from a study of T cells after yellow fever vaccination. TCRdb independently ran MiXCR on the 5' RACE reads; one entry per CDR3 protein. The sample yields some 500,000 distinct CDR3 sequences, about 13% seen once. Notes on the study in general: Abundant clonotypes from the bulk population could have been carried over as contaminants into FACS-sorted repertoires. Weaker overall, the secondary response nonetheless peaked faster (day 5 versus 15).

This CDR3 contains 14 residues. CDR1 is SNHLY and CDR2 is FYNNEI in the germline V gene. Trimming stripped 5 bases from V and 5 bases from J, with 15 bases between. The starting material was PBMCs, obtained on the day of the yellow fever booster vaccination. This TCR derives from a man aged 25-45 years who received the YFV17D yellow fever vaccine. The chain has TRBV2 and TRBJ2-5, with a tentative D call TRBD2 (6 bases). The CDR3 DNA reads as TGTGCCAGCAGTACTAGATATGGGGGGGAGACCCAGTACTTC. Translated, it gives CASSTRYGGETQYF.